This T cell receptor beta chain was sequenced during a study of cytomegalovirus exposure and HLA in healthy donors. About this clone itself: No antigen is known for it.

PCR was performed using 60 Vbeta and 13 Jbeta primers. TCRdb's table, derived via immunoSEQ multiplex PCR, lists solely in-frame clones and lacks some. This table holds approximately 130,000 clones, 70% to 85% found once. General study findings and limits: Some segments of the V type, notably TRBV6-2 and TRBV6-3, were excluded as indistinguishable. Reported results showed that the classifier diagnosed cytomegalovirus status with high specificity and sensitivity. Later on, an analysis found that several of the most significant clusters appeared to be linked to common viral pathogens, which included parvovirus B19.

Germline lookup yields CDR1 MNHEY and CDR2 SVGAGI. V lost 6 bases and J 4 bases, leaving 15 bases between the germline ends. This CDR3 region has 14 residues. The V and J genes are TRBV6-5 and TRBJ2-5; possibly TRBD2 for D (5 bases). Source material: PBMCs. This clonotype was obtained from a boy younger than 18 in good health and CMV-seronegative. The CDR3 reads CASRGFRRAETQYF. CDR3 DNA sequence: TGTGCCAGCAGAGGATTCAGGCGGGCAGAGACCCAGTACTTC.